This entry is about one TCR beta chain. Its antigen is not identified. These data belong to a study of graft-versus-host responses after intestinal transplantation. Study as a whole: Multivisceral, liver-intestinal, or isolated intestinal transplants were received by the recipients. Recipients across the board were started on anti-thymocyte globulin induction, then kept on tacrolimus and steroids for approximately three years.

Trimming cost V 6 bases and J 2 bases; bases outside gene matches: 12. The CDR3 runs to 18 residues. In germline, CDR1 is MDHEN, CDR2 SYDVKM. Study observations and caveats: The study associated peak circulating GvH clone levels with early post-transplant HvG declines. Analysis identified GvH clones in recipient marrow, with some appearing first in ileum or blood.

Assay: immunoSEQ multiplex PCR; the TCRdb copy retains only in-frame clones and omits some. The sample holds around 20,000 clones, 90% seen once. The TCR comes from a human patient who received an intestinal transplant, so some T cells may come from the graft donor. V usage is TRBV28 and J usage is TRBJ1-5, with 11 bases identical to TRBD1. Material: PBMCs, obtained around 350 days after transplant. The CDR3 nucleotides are TGTGCCAGCAGCTTTATGGCCGGGACAGGGGGGGGCAATCAGCCCCAGCATTTT. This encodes CASSFMAGTGGGNQPQHF.